This T cell receptor beta chain was sequenced in a study of T cell responses to AZD1222 COVID-19 vaccine. Clones were sequenced by immunoSEQ multiplex PCR, and TCRdb holds only the in-frame ones, with some missing. Of 110,000 to 150,000 clones listed, roughly 90% are singletons. V gave up 0 bases and J gave up 0 bases, with 9 bases separating them. This CDR3 contains 15 residues. Germline-derived CDR1 and CDR2 are SGDLS and YYNGEE. In the case of this clone: The antigen is undetermined.

Broader study findings: The sample set comprised mostly white British donors with more females, and clonal diversity was possibly underestimated. At 160-218 and 743-854, vaccine-associated CD4 TCRs were dominant, and they spanned spike.

The material was peripheral blood, obtained on day 0 of AZD1222 vaccination. This receptor was obtained from an adult in good health. The rearrangement uses TRBV9 and TRBJ1-2; D might be TRBD1 (5 bases). The CDR3 region is CASSVAQGSNYGYTF. DNA of the CDR3: TGTGCCAGCAGCGTAGCCCAGGGTTCTAACTATGGCTACACCTTC.